This paragraph covers one TCR beta chain sequence. The antigen this receptor binds is unknown. No quality values exist for individual bases; no much larger clone is one base distant. Healthy HIV-negative adults with no recently reported acute infections or vaccinations were included as donors. Only Caucasian adults living in Nashville, Tennessee, USA were represented among the donors. For unsorted samples, 100 million or so PBMCs were counted, and genomic DNA was extracted using the QIAamp DNA Blood Mini kit. Blood was collected by leukapheresis, and PBMCs were isolated by Ficoll-Histopaque density gradient centrifugation and then cryopreserved in liquid nitrogen vapor phase. This entry comes from a study of shared clonotypes between healthy human individuals (dated by TCRdb to 2019 to 2021). Turning to the overall study: Two women and three men aged 18 to 49 years were included in the cohort. To estimate repertoire size and how much clonotype sharing occurs between individuals, the study deeply sequenced the blood TCR repertoires of five healthy adults. Different laboratories and diverse techniques were used to prepare libraries and sequence TCR repertoires, to increase sequencing depth and limit assay-specific biases. Per donor, leukapheresis produced somewhere between about 0.9 and 9 billion PBMCs. Results the study describes overall, beyond this receptor: Pairwise subsampling indicated that sequencing depth was expected to affect the degree of clonotype sharing among donors. The small number of donors limited the genetic and exposure-history diversity represented. Only blood was sampled, and tissue TCR repertoires likely differ from those in blood.

Using the deep immunoSEQ assay, multiplex PCR amplified TCR CDR3 regions from genomic DNA. For each cell subset, the extracted genomic DNA was distributed evenly across all wells of several immunoSEQ 96-well plates, and each plate served as one replicate. For unsorted PBMC, roughly 0.3 ug of genomic DNA, equivalent to roughly 30,000 T cell genomes, went into each replicate PCR. Unsorted PBMC genomic DNA was sequenced across ten immunoSEQ deep assay plates. The purified libraries were quantified using a Qubit 3.0 fluorometer, sized with a Bioanalyzer 2100, and then quantified again using the KAPA Library Quantification kit. Every immunoSEQ 96-well plate was sequenced on a dedicated single-read 150-cycle Illumina NextSeq 550 flow cell. On the authors' methods: Because the immunoSEQ output included only junctional sequences and no quality scores, the filtering could not be the same as the filtering used for full-length reads. Sequences were annotated with PyIR, a Python wrapper for IgBLAST v1.9, and V/J genes and CDR3 were assigned using IMGT germline references. Reads were removed for weak V/J assignments (E-value above 1e-6), missing CDR3, stop codons, out-of-frame junctions, or ambiguous translated residues. V3J clonotypes were defined as sequences sharing the same inferred V gene, J gene, and CDR3 amino acid sequence. Percentage overlap between repertoires was computed as shared unique clonotypes divided by the size of the smaller repertoire. Three approaches were used to assess repertoire richness: RTK rarefaction, the Chao1 estimator, and Recon v2.1 estimates of unobserved clonotypes. Here the immuneACCESS table is served through TCRdb, limited to in-frame sequences with V and J called. Missing clones are a known gap in these copies; in checked studies unresolved V genes cover under half, and the rest lacks a known reason. That table gives V, J and clone size, and the DNA gave D and trimming. Present in this sample are some 510,000 clones, 75% to 85% of which were seen just once. Of the sample, 10% to 15% falls within the top ten clones.

Material for sequencing was PBMCs. The receptor was derived from a middle-aged woman in good health. Some clones in this sample may be carry-over from other donors' samples.

CDR3 reads: CASSQDYPLTSFYEQYF. The DNA sequence reads TGCGCCAGCAGCCAAGACTATCCTTTGACTAGCTTCTACGAGCAGTACTTC. The chain links TRBV4-3 with TRBJ2-7, with 7 bases matching TRBD2. CDR1 is given as LGHNA and CDR2 as YSLEER, both from the germline V gene. Measured from the cysteine to the phenylalanine, the CDR3 is 17 residues long. Just the 51-base CDR3 DNA is kept, in frame starting at base 1. V and J are trimmed by 0 bases and 3 bases, and the gene matches miss 11 bases of the junction.